The 9 T cell receptor beta chains below all came from one sample that was sequenced in a study of T cell responses to AZD1222 COVID-19 vaccine. Libraries were prepared by immunoSEQ multiplex PCR; TCRdb keeps only in-frame clonotypes and omits some of them. The sample contains under 95,000 clones, 89% of which appear only once. The sequencing here drew on peripheral blood, taken on day 0 of AZD1222 vaccination. The receptors stem from an adult in good health.

This clone was observed a few times. The J gene is TRBJ1-2, the V gene TRBV29-1; tentative D call: TRBD1 (5 bases). There are 11 residues in the CDR3. CDR1 and CDR2 (germline): SQVTM, ANQGSEA. Between the trimmed V and J ends, which lost 7 bases and 4 bases, there was a span of 10 bases. The CDR3 sequence: CSAGRLYGYTF. The CDR3, as DNA: TGCAGCGCAGGGCGGCTCTATGGCTACACCTTC.

V usage is TRBV7-2 and J usage is TRBJ1-2; D possibly corresponds to TRBD1 (6 bases). CDR3 length: 14 amino acids. Germline V gives CDR1 SGHTA, CDR2 FQGNSA. Deletions cut 3 bases from V and 8 bases from J, with 16 bases between. CDR3 bases: TGTGCCAGCAGCTTTAGGGGGGACTGGTACGGCTACACCTTC. As protein: CASSFRGDWYGYTF.

The chain carries TRBV27 and TRBJ2-1; possibly TRBD1 or TRBD2 for D (5 bases each). The germline CDR1 and CDR2 sequences are MNHEY and SMNVEV (reference sequence). The V end lost 6 bases, the J end lost 2 bases, and 17 bases lay between the germline ends. The CDR3 sequence is 16 residues long. The DNA of the CDR3 is TGTGCCAGCAGCGACTCCGGGACGGCCCCCTACAATGAGCAGTTCTTC. Protein sequence: CASSDSGTAPYNEQFF.

This clone was counted only a few times. This chain links TRBV6-4 with TRBJ2-2, with 7 positions matching TRBD2. The CDR3 runs 16 residues. Trimming cost V 3 bases and J 3 bases; bases outside gene matches: 7. Germline V gene sequence: CDR1 MRHNA, CDR2 SNTAGT. CDR3 amino acids: CASSERAGDDTGELFF. As DNA, the CDR3 is TGTGCCAGCAGTGAAAGGGCGGGGGACGACACCGGGGAGCTGTTTTTT.

The chain has TRBV18 and TRBJ1-1, with D unresolved. Per the germline V gene, CDR1 is KGHSH and CDR2 is LQKENI. The CDR3 has 13 amino acids. The V and J ends lost 3 bases and 4 bases respectively, with 9 bases between them. The CDR3 spells CASSPMTGTEAFF. The CDR3 DNA follows: TGTGCCAGCTCACCGATGACGGGCACTGAAGCTTTCTTT.

This clone was observed a handful of times. V is TRBV15 and J is TRBJ2-7, with 8 bases lining up with TRBD1. There are 14 residues in the CDR3. Germline-derived CDR1 and CDR2 are LNHNV and YYDKDF (reference sequence). Trimming took 0 bases from V and 6 from J; bases not matched to a gene: 4. The CDR3, as DNA: TGTGCCACCAGCAGAGATCCCACAGGGGGCGAGCAGTACTTC. Translating it yields CATSRDPTGGEQYF. Based on the CDR3 plus reference TRBV15 and TRBJ2-7, the full variable domain is DAMVIQNPRYQVTQFGKPVTLSCSQTLNHNVMYWYQQKSSQAPKLLFHYYDKDFNNEADTPDNFQSRRPNTSFCFLDIRSPGLGDTAMYLCATSRDPTGGEQYFGPGTRLTVT.

The chain links TRBV4-2 to TRBJ2-3, with D hard to call. Trimming removed 0 bases from V and 8 bases from J, with 15 bases in between. The CDR3 length is 15 residues. Germline V gene data show CDR1 as LGHNA and CDR2 as YNFKEQ. CDR3 nucleotides: TGTGCCAGCAGCCAAGAGGAGACCAGCTACGCTACGCAGTATTTT. This sequence encodes CASSQEETSYATQYF.

This clone was detected only once. The chain employs TRBV5-5 and TRBJ2-7; 13 nucleotides align to TRBD2. The length of the CDR3 is 18 residues. After removal of 2 bases from V and 0 bases from J, the junction contained 8 bases not matched to a gene. Germline CDR1 reads SGHKS; CDR2 reads YYEKEE (reference sequence). CDR3 amino acids: CASSFKSGTSGISYEQYF. Here the CDR3 DNA reads TGTGCCAGCAGCTTCAAATCCGGGACTAGCGGGATCTCCTACGAGCAGTACTTC. Combining the CDR3 with reference TRBV5-5 and TRBJ2-7 gives the whole variable domain DAGVTQSPTHLIKTRGQQVTLRCSPISGHKSVSWYQQVLGQGPQFIFQYYEKEERGRGNFPDRFSARQFPNYSSELNVNALLLGDSALYLCASSFKSGTSGISYEQYFGPGTRLTVT.

The gene calls are TRBV5-5 and TRBJ1-1; D gene unclear. Germline CDR1 and CDR2: SGHKS and YYEKEE (reference sequence). V was shortened by 6 bases and J by 0 bases, with 12 bases between the two germline ends. CDR3 length equals 14 residues. The CDR3 region is CASTPGLMNTEAFF. As DNA, the CDR3 is TGTGCCAGCACCCCGGGTCTTATGAACACTGAAGCTTTCTTT.